The 7 T cell receptor beta chains in this list originate from one sample, sequenced in a study of blood T cell repertoires in COVID-19. Method: immunoSEQ multiplex PCR; TCRdb's copy keeps in-frame clones and lacks some. The sample contains about 140,000 clones, 77% of which appear only once. The sample comprised peripheral blood. The receptors derive from a woman between 50 and 59 years old with active or convalescent COVID-19.

In regard to this clone: Since a much larger clone is just one base distant, this may be a read error. The CDR3 coding sequence is TGTGCCAGCAGCCGGGGACACCAGAACACTGAAGCTTTCTTT. Its translation is CASSRGHQNTEAFF. The V gene is TRBV5-5, the J gene TRBJ1-1, with D possibly matching TRBD1 (6 bases). V was pared by 4 bases and J by 1 base, with 11 bases between. CDR1 and CDR2 (germline): SGHKS, YYEKEE (reference sequence). This CDR3 has 14 residues.

The V and J genes are TRBV5-5 and TRBJ1-3; D remains unclear. Germline-derived CDR1 and CDR2 are SGHKS and YYEKEE (reference sequence). Trimming removed 1 base from V and 0 bases from J, with 8 bases in between. The CDR3 spans 15 residues. CDR3 DNA: TGTGCCAGCAGCTTGCCGGGGAGCTCTGGAAACACCATATATTTT. It encodes CASSLPGSSGNTIYF.

The J gene is TRBJ1-3, the V gene TRBV6-5; D call uncertain. This CDR3 has 12 residues. Germline CDR1 and CDR2: MNHEY and SVGAGI. Trimming left V 8 bases short and J 4 bases short, with 9 bases between. The CDR3 spells CASGRAGNTIYF. DNA for the CDR3: TGTGCCAGCGGTCGAGCGGGAAACACCATATATTTT.

CDR3 bases: TGTGCCAGCAGTGAAATGTACGTAGGGGGCTATGGCTACACCTTC. Translating it yields CASSEMYVGGYGYTF. This chain links TRBV6-1 with TRBJ1-2; possible D gene TRBD1, 6 bases. Germline V gene lookup returns CDR1 MNHNS and CDR2 SASEGT. Deletions cut 2 bases from V and 4 bases from J, with 14 bases between. This CDR3 is 15 amino acids long.

The rearrangement joins TRBV2 to TRBJ1-2; D may be TRBD1 (6 bases). The CDR3 covers 14 residues. Per germline, CDR1 SNHLY and CDR2 FYNNEI. V was pared by 5 bases and J by 8 bases, with 18 bases between. The CDR3 protein is CASSLPGQSWGYTF. Written as DNA, the CDR3 is TGTGCCAGCAGTCTTCCGGGACAATCATGGGGCTACACCTTC.

The V and J genes are TRBV6-2 or TRBV6-3 and TRBJ2-1; the D gene is possibly TRBD2 (6 bases). Germline V gives CDR1 MNHEY, CDR2 SVGEGT. Trimming removed 4 bases from V and 7 bases from J, with 14 bases in between. The CDR3 consists of 14 residues. The CDR3 DNA reads as TGTGCCAGCAGTTGGTGGCGGGAAGGGAATGAGCAGTTCTTC. It encodes CASSWWREGNEQFF.

With regard to this clone: Distinct nucleotide sequences in the sample also encode this CDR3. The chain recombines TRBV7-3 with TRBJ1-1; D unresolved. CDR1 is SGHTA, CDR2 FQGTGA, per germline. The V end lost 2 bases, the J end lost 1 base, and 5 bases lay between the germline ends. The CDR3 totals 13 residues. CDR3 in amino acids: CASSLSQNTEAFF. CDR3 coding DNA: TGTGCCAGCAGCTTATCACAGAACACTGAAGCTTTCTTT.